This T cell receptor (beta chain) came from a study of blood T cell repertoires in COVID-19. As for the study in general: Acute and convalescent COVID-19 samples came from the United States, Italy and Spain. PBMCs, B-cell-depleted T cells, or T cells provided the cDNA or gDNA that made up the material.

V was clipped by 5 bases and J by 0 bases; unmatched bases: 11. The germline V gene encodes CDR1 KGHSH and CDR2 LQKENI. The CDR3 is made up of 18 amino acids. Participants, about 18 to 90 years old, spanned about two dozen US areas. Cohorts were based on clinical histories the participants reported. Assay used: immunoSEQ multiplex PCR; TCRdb lists only in-frame clones, some missing. Seen here are about 440,000 clones, around 90% observed once, and the top ten hold around 1.8%. The sequencing input was PBMCs or T cells enriched from blood (not recorded which). This clonotype was obtained from a woman younger than 35 with acute COVID-19. V usage is TRBV18 and J usage is TRBJ2-2; 8 bases agree with TRBD1. The CDR3 region has the DNA TGTGCCAGCTCAACCGGACAGGGATTTGATACGAACACCGGGGAGCTGTTTTTT. Protein product: CASSTGQGFDTNTGELFF. The whole variable domain, remainder taken from reference TRBV18 and TRBJ2-2, is NAGVMQNPRHLVRRRGQEARLRCSPMKGHSHVYWYRQLPEEGLKFMVYLQKENIIDESGMPKERFSAEFPKEGPSILRIQQVVRGDSAAYFCASSTGQGFDTNTGELFFGEGSRLTVL.